The 2 T cell receptor beta chains given below trace back to one sample, sequenced in a study of CD8 T cells in ankylosing spondylitis (dated 2017 in TCRdb). Libraries were constructed by 5' RACE. The listed sequencing device is Illumina HiSeq 2500. TCRdb applied fastp at Q25 and MiXCR to the public reads, then kept only in-frame beta chains. Rows are unified per CDR3 protein, each entry keeping the most common DNA and genes. Recorded for this sample are under 250,000 distinct CDR3 sequences; about 10% of them occurred a single time. The ten biggest clones cover less than 8% of the sample. Specimen: blood, either unsorted or a sorted T cell fraction (not recorded which). The receptors were gathered from a male donor with ankylosing spondylitis or in good health (not recorded which).

This clonotype was counted at least ten times. The chain couples TRBV9 to TRBJ2-1, with D perhaps matching TRBD2 (7 bases). CDR1 is SGDLS and CDR2 is YYNGEE in the germline V gene. There are 17 residues in the CDR3. Trimming shortened V by 4 bases and J by 2 bases, and 19 bases separated the two germline ends. This CDR3 is CASSLKGGGTTYNEQFF. In nucleotides, the CDR3 is TGTGCCAGCAGCCTGAAAGGGGGAGGGACAACCTACAATGAGCAGTTCTTC. The complete variable domain, with remaining parts taken from reference TRBV9 and TRBJ2-1, reads DSGVTQTPKHLITATGQRVTLRCSPRSGDLSVYWYQQSLDQGLQFLIQYYNGEERAKGNILERFSAQQFPDLHSELNLSSLELGDSALYFCASSLKGGGTTYNEQFFGPGTRLTVL.

This chain connects TRBV12-3 or TRBV12-4 to TRBJ2-5; no definite D call. The ends were cut back, 4 bases at V and 1 base at J, with 13 bases in the middle. The CDR3 has 15 residues. As DNA, the CDR3 is TGTGCCAGCAGTTCCCCTCGAGTATTCCAAGAGACCCAGTACTTC. Its translation is CASSSPRVFQETQYF.